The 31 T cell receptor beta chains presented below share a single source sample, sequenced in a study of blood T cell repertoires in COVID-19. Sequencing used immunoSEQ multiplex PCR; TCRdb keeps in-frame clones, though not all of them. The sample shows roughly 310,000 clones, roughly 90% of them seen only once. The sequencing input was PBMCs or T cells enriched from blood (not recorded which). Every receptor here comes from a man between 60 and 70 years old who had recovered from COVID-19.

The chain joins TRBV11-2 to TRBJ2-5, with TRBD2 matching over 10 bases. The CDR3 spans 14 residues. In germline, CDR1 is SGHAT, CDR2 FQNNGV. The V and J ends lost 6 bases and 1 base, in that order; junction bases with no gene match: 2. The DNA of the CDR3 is TGTGCCAGCAGACAGCGGGGGGGCCAAGAGACCCAGTACTTC. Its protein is CASRQRGGQETQYF. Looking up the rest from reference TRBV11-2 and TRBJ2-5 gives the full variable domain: EAGVAQSPRYKIIEKRQSVAFWCNPISGHATLYWYQQILGQGPKLLIQFQNNGVVDDSQLPKDRFSAERLKGVDSTLKIQPAKLEDSAVYLCASRQRGGQETQYFGPGTRLLVL.

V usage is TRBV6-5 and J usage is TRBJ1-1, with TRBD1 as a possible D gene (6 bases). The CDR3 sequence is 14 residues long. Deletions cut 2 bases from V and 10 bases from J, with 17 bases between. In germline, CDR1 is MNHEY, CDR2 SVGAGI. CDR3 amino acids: CASSYNYRATGAFF. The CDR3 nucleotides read TGTGCCAGCAGTTACAACTACAGGGCTACGGGAGCTTTCTTT.

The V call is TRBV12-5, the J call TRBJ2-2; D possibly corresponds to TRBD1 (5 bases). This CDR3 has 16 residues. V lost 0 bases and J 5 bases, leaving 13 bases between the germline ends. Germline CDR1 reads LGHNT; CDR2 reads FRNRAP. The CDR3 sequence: CASGLVQVQSTGELFF. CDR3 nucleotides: TGTGCTAGTGGTTTGGTACAGGTGCAGAGTACCGGGGAGCTGTTTTTT.

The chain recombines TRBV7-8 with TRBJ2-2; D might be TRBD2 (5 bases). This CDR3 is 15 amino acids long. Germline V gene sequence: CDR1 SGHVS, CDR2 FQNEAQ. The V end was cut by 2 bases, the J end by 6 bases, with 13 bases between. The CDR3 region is CASSLMRDWAGELFF. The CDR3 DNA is TGTGCCAGCAGCTTAATGAGGGATTGGGCCGGGGAGCTGTTTTTT.

Here the CDR3 DNA reads TGTGCCAGCGCTACCATCTCAGGAGGCACTGAAGCTTTCTTT. Its protein is CASATISGGTEAFF. The chain uses TRBV7-9 and TRBJ1-1; D call uncertain. Germline CDR1 reads SEHNR; CDR2 reads FQNEAQ (reference sequence). The V end lost 8 bases, the J end lost 4 bases, and 17 bases lay between the germline ends. The CDR3 loop spans 14 amino acids.

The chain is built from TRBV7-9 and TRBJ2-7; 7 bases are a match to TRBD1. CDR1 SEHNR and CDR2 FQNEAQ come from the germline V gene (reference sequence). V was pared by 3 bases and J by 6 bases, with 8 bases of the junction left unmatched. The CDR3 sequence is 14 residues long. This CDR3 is CASSFGQATSEQYF. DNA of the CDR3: TGTGCCAGCAGCTTCGGACAGGCTACCAGCGAGCAGTACTTC.

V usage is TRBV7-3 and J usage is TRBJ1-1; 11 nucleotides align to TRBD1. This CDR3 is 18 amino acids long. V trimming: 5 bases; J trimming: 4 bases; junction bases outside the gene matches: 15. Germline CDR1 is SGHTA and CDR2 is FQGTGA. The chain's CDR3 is CASSLISGSGTGGTEAFF. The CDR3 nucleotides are TGTGCCAGCAGCCTCATATCAGGTTCCGGGACAGGGGGCACTGAAGCTTTCTTT.

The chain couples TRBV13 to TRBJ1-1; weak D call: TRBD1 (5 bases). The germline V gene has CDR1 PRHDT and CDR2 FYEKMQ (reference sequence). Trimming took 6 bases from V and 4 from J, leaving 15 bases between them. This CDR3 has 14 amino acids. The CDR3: CASRQAGPGTEAFF. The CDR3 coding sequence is TGTGCCAGCAGACAGGCAGGGCCGGGCACTGAAGCTTTCTTT.

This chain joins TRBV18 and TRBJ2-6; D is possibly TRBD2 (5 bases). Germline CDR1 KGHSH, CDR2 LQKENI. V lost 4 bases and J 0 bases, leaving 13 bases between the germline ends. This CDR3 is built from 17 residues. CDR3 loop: CASSHYSGISGANVLTF. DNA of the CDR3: TGTGCCAGCTCACATTATTCGGGAATCTCTGGGGCCAACGTCCTGACTTTC.

The CDR3 sequence: CASSVQGYEQYF. The CDR3 DNA follows: TGTGCCAGTAGTGTTCAGGGTTACGAGCAGTACTTC. V is TRBV19 and J is TRBJ2-7; possibly TRBD1 for D (5 bases). Trimming shortened V by 5 bases and J by 4 bases, and 9 bases separated the two germline ends. From germline, CDR1 is LNHDA and CDR2 SQIVND (reference sequence). This CDR3 region has 12 residues.

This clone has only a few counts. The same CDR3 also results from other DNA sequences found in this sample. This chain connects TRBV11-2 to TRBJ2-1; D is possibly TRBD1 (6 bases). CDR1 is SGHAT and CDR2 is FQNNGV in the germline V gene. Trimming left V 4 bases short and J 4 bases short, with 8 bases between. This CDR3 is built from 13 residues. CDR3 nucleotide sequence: TGTGCCAGCAGCTCGACAGGTTACAATGAGCAGTTCTTC. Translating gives CASSSTGYNEQFF.

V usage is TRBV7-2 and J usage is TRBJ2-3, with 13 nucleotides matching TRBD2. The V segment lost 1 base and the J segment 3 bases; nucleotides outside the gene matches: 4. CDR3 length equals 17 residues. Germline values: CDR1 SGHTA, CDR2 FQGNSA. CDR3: CASSLGTSGGWTDTQYF. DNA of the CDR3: TGTGCCAGCAGCTTAGGGACTAGCGGGGGTTGGACAGATACGCAGTATTTT.

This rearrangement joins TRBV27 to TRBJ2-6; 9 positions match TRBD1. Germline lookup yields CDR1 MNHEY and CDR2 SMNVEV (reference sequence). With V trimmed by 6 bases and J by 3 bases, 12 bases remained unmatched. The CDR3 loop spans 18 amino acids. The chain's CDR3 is CASRWLGQGVNGANVLTF. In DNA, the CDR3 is TGTGCCAGCAGGTGGCTGGGACAGGGCGTTAATGGGGCCAACGTCCTGACTTTC.

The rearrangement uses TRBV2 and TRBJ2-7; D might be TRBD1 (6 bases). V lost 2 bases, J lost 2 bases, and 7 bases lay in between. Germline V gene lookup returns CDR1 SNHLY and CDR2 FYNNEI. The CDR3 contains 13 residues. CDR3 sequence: CASSEWTAYEQYF. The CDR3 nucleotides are TGTGCCAGCAGTGAATGGACAGCCTACGAGCAGTACTTC.

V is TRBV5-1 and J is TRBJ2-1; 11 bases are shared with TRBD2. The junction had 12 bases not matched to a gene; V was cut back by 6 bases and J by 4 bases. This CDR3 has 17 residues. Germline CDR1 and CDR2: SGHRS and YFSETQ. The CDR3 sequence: CASNRASGGTAYNEQFF. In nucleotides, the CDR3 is TGCGCCAGCAATCGGGCTAGCGGGGGGACCGCGTACAATGAGCAGTTCTTC.

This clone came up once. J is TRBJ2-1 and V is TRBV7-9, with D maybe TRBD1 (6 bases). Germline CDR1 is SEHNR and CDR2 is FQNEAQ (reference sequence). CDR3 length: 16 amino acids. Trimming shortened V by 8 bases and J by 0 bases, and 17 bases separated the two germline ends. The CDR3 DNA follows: TGTGCCAGCCTCCAAAAGGGGGTTCCCTCCTACAATGAGCAGTTCTTC. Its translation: CASLQKGVPSYNEQFF.

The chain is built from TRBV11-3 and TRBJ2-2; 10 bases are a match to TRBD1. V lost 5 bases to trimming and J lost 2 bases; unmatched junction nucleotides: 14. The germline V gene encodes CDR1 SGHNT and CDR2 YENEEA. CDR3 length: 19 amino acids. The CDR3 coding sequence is TGTGCCAGCAGCAACCCATGGGACAGGGGAGGTGTTAACACCGGGGAGCTGTTTTTT. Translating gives CASSNPWDRGGVNTGELFF.

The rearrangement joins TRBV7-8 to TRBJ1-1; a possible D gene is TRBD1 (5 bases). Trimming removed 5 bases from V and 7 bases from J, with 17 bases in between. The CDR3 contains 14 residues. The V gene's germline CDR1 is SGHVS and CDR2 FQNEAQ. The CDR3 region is CASSPRVRASEAFF. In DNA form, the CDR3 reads TGTGCCAGCAGCCCCCGTGTCAGGGCGAGTGAAGCTTTCTTT.

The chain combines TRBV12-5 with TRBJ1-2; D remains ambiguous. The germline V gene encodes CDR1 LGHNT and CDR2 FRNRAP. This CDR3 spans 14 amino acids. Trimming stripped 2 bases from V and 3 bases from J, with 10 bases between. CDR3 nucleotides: TGTGCTAGTGGTTTGCAGTCGGGGTACTATGGCTACACCTTC. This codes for CASGLQSGYYGYTF.

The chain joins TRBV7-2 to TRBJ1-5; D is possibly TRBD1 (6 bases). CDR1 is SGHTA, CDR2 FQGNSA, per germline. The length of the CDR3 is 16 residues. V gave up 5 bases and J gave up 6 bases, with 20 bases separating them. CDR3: CASSEQGQGSGQPQHF. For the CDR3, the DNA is TGTGCCAGCAGCGAGCAGGGGCAGGGCTCCGGTCAGCCCCAGCATTTT.

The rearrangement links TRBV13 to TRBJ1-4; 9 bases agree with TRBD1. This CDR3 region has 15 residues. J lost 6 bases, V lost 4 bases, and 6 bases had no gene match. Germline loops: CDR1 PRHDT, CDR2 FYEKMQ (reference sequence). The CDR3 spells CASSSVRDRDEKLFF. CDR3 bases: TGTGCCAGCAGCTCCGTCCGGGACAGGGATGAAAAACTGTTTTTT.

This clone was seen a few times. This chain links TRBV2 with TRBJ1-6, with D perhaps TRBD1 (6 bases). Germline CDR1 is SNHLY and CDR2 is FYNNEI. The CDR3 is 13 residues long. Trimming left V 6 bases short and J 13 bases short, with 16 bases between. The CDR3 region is CASSPAAGAPLHF. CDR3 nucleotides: TGTGCCAGCAGCCCCGCCGCAGGGGCTCCCCTCCACTTT.

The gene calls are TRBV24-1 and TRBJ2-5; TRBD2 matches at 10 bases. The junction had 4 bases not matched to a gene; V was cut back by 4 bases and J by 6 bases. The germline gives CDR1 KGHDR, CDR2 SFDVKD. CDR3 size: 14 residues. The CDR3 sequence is CATSEAGGGKTQYF. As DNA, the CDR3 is TGTGCCACCAGTGAAGCGGGAGGGGGGAAGACCCAGTACTTC.

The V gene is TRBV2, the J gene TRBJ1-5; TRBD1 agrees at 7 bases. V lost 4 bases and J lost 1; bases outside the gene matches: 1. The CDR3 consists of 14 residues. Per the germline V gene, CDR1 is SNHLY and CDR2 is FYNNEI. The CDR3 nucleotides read TGTGCCAGCAGTGCACAGGGGAGCAATCAGCCCCAGCATTTT. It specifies CASSAQGSNQPQHF.

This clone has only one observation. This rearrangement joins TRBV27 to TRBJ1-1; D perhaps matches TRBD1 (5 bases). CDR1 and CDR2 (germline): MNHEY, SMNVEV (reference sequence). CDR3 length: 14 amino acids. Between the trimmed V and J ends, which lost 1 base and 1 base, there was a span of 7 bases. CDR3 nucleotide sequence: TGTGCCAGCAGTTTATTCAGGGCGAACACTGAAGCTTTCTTT. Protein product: CASSLFRANTEAFF.

The CDR3 here is CASSPVSDSPLHF. For the CDR3, the DNA is TGTGCCAGCAGCCCCGTGTCGGATTCACCCCTCCACTTT. This rearrangement joins TRBV3-1 (or the pseudogene TRBV3-2) to TRBJ1-6; D is unresolved. V was cut by 4 bases and J by 8 bases, with 9 bases left in between. This CDR3 region has 13 residues. Germline values: CDR1 LGHDT, CDR2 YNNKEL (reference sequence).

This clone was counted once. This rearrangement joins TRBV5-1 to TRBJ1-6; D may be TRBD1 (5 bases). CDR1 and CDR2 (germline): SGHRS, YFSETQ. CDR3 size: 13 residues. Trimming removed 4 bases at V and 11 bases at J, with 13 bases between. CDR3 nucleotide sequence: TGCGCCAGCAGCAAAACAGGTGGGACACCCCTCCACTTT. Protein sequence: CASSKTGGTPLHF. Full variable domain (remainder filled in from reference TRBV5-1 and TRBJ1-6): KAGVTQTPRYLIKTRGQQVTLSCSPISGHRSVSWYQQTPGQGLQFLFEYFSETQRNKGNFPGRFSGRQFSNSRSEMNVSTLELGDSALYLCASSKTGGTPLHFGNGTRLTVT.

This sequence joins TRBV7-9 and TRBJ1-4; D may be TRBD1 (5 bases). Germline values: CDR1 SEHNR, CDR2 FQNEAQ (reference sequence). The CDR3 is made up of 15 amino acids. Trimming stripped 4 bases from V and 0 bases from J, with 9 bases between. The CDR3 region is CASSSTRATNEKLFF. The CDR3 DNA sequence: TGTGCCAGCAGCTCTACCAGGGCAACTAATGAAAAACTGTTTTTT.

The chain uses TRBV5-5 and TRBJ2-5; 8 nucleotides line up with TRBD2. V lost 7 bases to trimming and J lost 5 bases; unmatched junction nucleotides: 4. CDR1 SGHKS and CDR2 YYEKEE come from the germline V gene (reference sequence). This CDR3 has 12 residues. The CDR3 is CASSAGDETQYF. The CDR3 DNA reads TGTGCCAGCTCAGCGGGGGACGAGACCCAGTACTTC.

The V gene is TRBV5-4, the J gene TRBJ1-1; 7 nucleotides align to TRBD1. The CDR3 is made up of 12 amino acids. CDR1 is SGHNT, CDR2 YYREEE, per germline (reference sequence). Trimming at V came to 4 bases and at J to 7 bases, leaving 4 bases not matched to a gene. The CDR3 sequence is CASSVQGIEAFF. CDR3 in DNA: TGTGCCAGCAGCGTACAGGGGATTGAAGCTTTCTTT.

The CDR3 coding sequence is TGTGCCAGCAGGGACAGGGAGAACACTGAAGCTTTCTTT. The encoded protein is CASRDRENTEAFF. The rearrangement joins TRBV6-5 to TRBJ1-1; 8 positions match TRBD1. CDR3 length: 13 amino acids. The germline gives CDR1 MNHEY, CDR2 SVGAGI. V shed 6 bases and J 1 base; nucleotides not matched to a gene: 1.